The rows below give T cell receptor beta chains drawn from one sample of a study of blood T cell repertoires in COVID-19. Generated by immunoSEQ multiplex PCR, the TCRdb table keeps only in-frame clones and is missing some. The table shows over 200,000 clones, with more than 75% occurring only once. The sequenced material came from peripheral blood. Receptors originate from a man between 40 and 49 years old with active or convalescent COVID-19. Both conserved end residues are part of each CDR3. A D gene is named only where the DNA matches it firmly. Clone size is shown for a subset of rows, as once, few, many or a class of expanded clone.

d_gene	v_gene	abundance	j_gene	CDR3aa	CDR3nt
NA	TRBV6-5	few	TRBJ2-7	CASSYRGGNEQYF	TGTGCCAGCAGTTATCGGGGAGGCAACGAGCAGTACTTC
NA	TRBV6-2/TRBV6-3	NA	TRBJ2-3	CASSPRHPQDTQYF	TGTGCCAGCAGTCCCCGACATCCCCAGGATACGCAGTATTTT
NA	TRBV7-3	once	TRBJ2-5	CASSLTAAQETQYF	TGTGCCAGCAGCTTAACGGCGGCCCAAGAGACCCAGTACTTC
TRBD1	TRBV7-2	NA	TRBJ1-2	CASSLRGGGYTF	TGTGCCAGCAGCTTACGAGGGGGCGGCTACACCTTC
NA	TRBV25-1	once	TRBJ1-2	CASSQAFNYGYTF	TGTGCCAGCAGTCAGGCCTTTAACTATGGCTACACCTTC
NA	TRBV12-5	NA	TRBJ2-1	CASGEPGPINFYNEQFF	TGTGCTAGTGGTGAACCGGGTCCCATAAATTTCTACAATGAGCAGTTCTTC
NA	TRBV3-1/TRBV3-2	few	TRBJ1-2	CASSQKGTGSRGYTF	TGTGCCAGCAGCCAAAAAGGCACAGGCTCCCGGGGCTACACCTTC
TRBD1	TRBV18	NA	TRBJ1-2	CASSPGTGVTSYGYTF	TGTGCCAGCTCACCGGGGACAGGGGTTACGTCGTATGGCTACACCTTC
NA	TRBV27	NA	TRBJ1-1	CASSNRMNTEAFF	TGTGCCAGCAGTAACAGAATGAACACTGAAGCTTTCTTT
TRBD1	TRBV15	NA	TRBJ1-4	CATSLGGQGREKLFF	TGTGCCACCAGCCTTGGGGGACAGGGGCGTGAAAAACTGTTTTTT
NA	TRBV19	NA	TRBJ1-2	CASTARAGGHYGYTF	TGTGCCAGTACCGCAAGGGCGGGCGGACACTATGGCTACACCTTC
NA	TRBV4-2	NA	TRBJ1-2	CASSQDRGRNYGYTF	TGTGCCAGCAGCCAAGATCGGGGGAGAAACTATGGCTACACCTTC
TRBD1	TRBV28	once	TRBJ1-5	CASTPGQGSQPQHF	TGTGCCAGCACCCCGGGACAGGGGTCTCAGCCCCAGCATTTT
TRBD1	TRBV5-3	NA	TRBJ2-5	CARSHGQGAETQYF	TGTGCCAGAAGCCACGGACAGGGGGCTGAGACCCAGTACTTC
TRBD2	TRBV4-2	NA	TRBJ2-7	CASSLLAGGPFLYEQYF	TGTGCCAGCAGTCTACTAGCGGGGGGCCCCTTTCTTTACGAGCAGTACTTC
NA	TRBV5-1	NA	TRBJ1-1	CASSLGGGGEAFF	TGCGCCAGCAGCTTGGGAGGCGGGGGTGAAGCTTTCTTT
TRBD1	TRBV28	NA	TRBJ2-7	CASRRAPGQTYEQYF	TGTGCCAGCAGAAGGGCACCGGGACAGACCTACGAGCAGTACTTC
NA	TRBV7-8	once	TRBJ1-6	CASSPDRNNSPLHF	TGTGCCAGCAGCCCCGACAGGAATAATTCACCCCTCCACTTT
NA	TRBV7-8	many	TRBJ1-1	CASSLVTGDTEAFF	TGTGCCAGCAGCTTAGTGACGGGGGACACTGAAGCTTTCTTT
NA	TRBV18	NA	TRBJ1-2	CASSPPRGGYTF	TGTGCCAGCTCACCTCCCAGGGGCGGCTACACCTTC
NA	TRBV5-1	once	TRBJ2-3	CASSFRQGGSDTQYF	TGCGCCAGCAGCTTCCGCCAGGGTGGGTCAGATACGCAGTATTTT
NA	TRBV12-3/TRBV12-4	NA	TRBJ1-1	CAIAGTGRTEAFF	TGTGCCATCGCGGGGACGGGAAGGACTGAAGCTTTCTTT
TRBD2	TRBV18	NA	TRBJ2-1	CASSLWTSGGDSYNEQFF	TGTGCCAGCTCACTTTGGACTAGCGGGGGGGACTCCTACAATGAGCAGTTCTTC
TRBD2	TRBV25-1	NA	TRBJ2-7	CASTGGLAGDEQYF	TGTGCCAGCACTGGGGGACTAGCGGGAGACGAGCAGTACTTC
NA	TRBV7-7	NA	TRBJ2-3	CASSPSWGNTDTQYF	TGTGCTAGCAGCCCATCTTGGGGCAACACAGATACGCAGTATTTT
NA	TRBV7-9	NA	TRBJ1-3	CASSSAASGNTIYF	TGTGCCAGCAGCTCAGCGGCCTCTGGAAACACCATATATTTT
NA	TRBV7-9	NA	TRBJ2-3	CASSPVPPTDTQYF	TGTGCCAGCAGCCCTGTCCCTCCGACAGATACGCAGTATTTT
TRBD1	TRBV27	NA	TRBJ1-4	CASNHRDRGNSTNEKLFF	TGTGCCAGCAATCACCGGGACAGGGGAAATTCAACTAATGAAAAACTGTTTTTT
TRBD1	TRBV25-1	NA	TRBJ1-6	CASSEDRANSPLHF	TGTGCCAGCAGTGAGGACAGGGCAAATTCACCCCTCCACTTT
NA	TRBV7-9	NA	TRBJ2-7	CASSLGRDTGRGAYEQYF	TGTGCCAGCAGCTTAGGCAGGGACACAGGGAGAGGGGCCTACGAGCAGTACTTC
NA	TRBV30	NA	TRBJ1-3	CAWSGGSGNTIYF	TGTGCCTGGAGTGGAGGCTCTGGAAACACCATATATTTT
NA	TRBV25-1	NA	TRBJ1-2	CASNGGGDGYTF	TGTGCCAGCAATGGGGGGGGTGATGGCTACACCTTC
NA	TRBV30	NA	TRBJ1-3	CAWSVAGRSGNTIYF	TGTGCCTGGAGTGTAGCGGGGAGATCTGGAAACACCATATATTTT
TRBD1	TRBV6-4	NA	TRBJ2-2	CASSGQGDTGELFF	TGTGCCAGCAGTGGACAGGGGGACACCGGGGAGCTGTTTTTT
NA	TRBV7-2	NA	TRBJ1-5	CASSLRGRGFVQPQHF	TGTGCCAGCAGCTTAAGGGGAAGGGGTTTCGTTCAGCCCCAGCATTTT
NA	TRBV30	NA	TRBJ2-7	CAWSSGVYEQYF	TGTGCCTGGAGCTCAGGTGTGTACGAGCAGTACTTC
TRBD2	TRBV7-3	NA	TRBJ2-2	CASSAIGGVAGESNTGELFF	TGTGCCAGCAGCGCAATTGGGGGCGTAGCGGGAGAAAGTAACACCGGGGAGCTGTTTTTT
NA	TRBV27	NA	TRBJ1-1	CASSPRQFPVNTEAFF	TGTGCCAGCAGTCCCCGACAGTTCCCTGTGAACACTGAAGCTTTCTTT
TRBD2	TRBV2	NA	TRBJ2-1	CASRGLLEQFF	TGTGCCAGCAGGGGACTATTAGAGCAGTTCTTC
NA	TRBV23-1	NA	TRBJ1-1	CASSQSWGVSEAFF	TGCGCCAGCAGTCAATCGTGGGGGGTCTCTGAAGCTTTCTTT
NA	TRBV5-1	NA	TRBJ1-1	CASGPEPSNTEAFF	TGCGCCAGCGGCCCAGAACCTTCGAACACTGAAGCTTTCTTT
TRBD2	TRBV4-2	NA	TRBJ2-3	CASSQDFSGGATDTQYF	TGTGCCAGCAGCCAAGATTTTAGCGGGGGGGCCACAGATACGCAGTATTTT
NA	TRBV4-1	NA	TRBJ1-2	CASSQDKGDGGYTF	TGCGCCAGCAGCCAAGATAAGGGAGACGGCGGCTACACCTTC
NA	TRBV11-2	NA	TRBJ1-5	CASSLRVGLGQPQHF	TGTGCCAGCAGCTTACGGGTTGGTTTAGGACAGCCCCAGCATTTT
TRBD2	TRBV27	once	TRBJ2-5	CASSPPGLEGETQYF	TGTGCCAGCAGTCCACCGGGACTAGAGGGGGAGACCCAGTACTTC
NA	TRBV3-1/TRBV3-2	NA	TRBJ1-5	CASSQDYYQPQHF	TGTGCCAGCAGCCAAGATTATTATCAGCCCCAGCATTTT
NA	TRBV5-1	NA	TRBJ1-6	CASSLRGGVSDSPLHF	TGCGCCAGCAGCCTCCGGGGGGGAGTCAGCGATTCACCCCTCCACTTT
NA	TRBV28	NA	TRBJ1-1	CASSVRWNTEAFF	TGTGCCAGCAGTGTGAGGTGGAACACTGAAGCTTTCTTT
TRBD1	TRBV5-6	NA	TRBJ2-7	CASSPGQGLYEQYF	TGTGCCAGCAGCCCGGGACAGGGCCTTTACGAGCAGTACTTC
NA	TRBV28	NA	TRBJ1-2	CASSFFGRGQNYGYTF	TGTGCCAGCAGTTTCTTTGGGCGCGGACAGAACTATGGCTACACCTTC
NA	TRBV4-1	NA	TRBJ2-7	CASSQEDRTYEQYF	TGCGCCAGCAGCCAAGAGGACAGAACCTACGAGCAGTACTTC